These 12 T cell receptor beta chains originate from one sample sequenced in a study of identical twins. TCRdb reprocessed the 5' RACE reads with MiXCR, giving one entry per CDR3 protein. The repertoire consists of 450,000 or so distinct CDR3 sequences, with more than 13% occurring once and the leading ten covering around 0.48%. These same records also appear under a second study, on yellow fever vaccine responses in identical twins.

Sequencing used CD4+ T cells sorted from blood. The receptors were sampled from a woman younger than 30 in good health.

This clonotype was counted a few times. V and J are TRBV12-3 or TRBV12-4 and TRBJ2-5; D is possibly TRBD1 or TRBD2 (6 bases each). The CDR3 contains 13 residues. V was trimmed by 4 bases and J by 10 bases, leaving 16 bases between them. The CDR3 DNA sequence: TGTGCCAGCAGTTCAAACAGGGTGGGGGGCCAGTACTTC. This encodes CASSSNRVGGQYF.

The chain is built from TRBV7-2 and TRBJ2-7, with 14 bases matching TRBD2. There are 14 residues in the CDR3. Germline-derived CDR1 and CDR2 are SGHTA and FQGNSA. J lost 9 bases, V lost 5 bases, and 6 bases had no gene match. The CDR3 loop is CASSPTSGRAGQYF. CDR3 nucleotide sequence: TGTGCCAGCAGCCCGACTAGCGGGAGGGCGGGGCAGTACTTC.

The rearrangement uses TRBV24-1 and TRBJ2-5; TRBD1 aligns across 7 bases. Per germline, CDR1 KGHDR and CDR2 SFDVKD. J was trimmed by 5 bases and V by 4 bases; bases with no gene match: 3. The CDR3 totals 13 residues. This CDR3 is CATSEGGLETQYF. CDR3 sequence (DNA): TGTGCCACCAGTGAAGGGGGCTTGGAGACCCAGTACTTC.

In its sample, this clonotype was seen a few times. The chain recombines TRBV5-5 with TRBJ2-1; 9 bases map to TRBD1. Germline CDR1 and CDR2: SGHKS and YYEKEE (reference sequence). The CDR3 consists of 16 residues. J lost 7 bases, V lost 5 bases, and 13 bases had no gene match. The CDR3 DNA is TGTGCCAGCAGGACCGGGACAGGGTTGTTTCCTAATGAGCAGTTCTTC. It is translated as CASRTGTGLFPNEQFF.

This sequence joins TRBV6-2 or TRBV6-3 and TRBJ2-5; no clear D. V lost 8 bases, J lost 1 base, and 11 bases lay in between. Germline assignment: CDR1 MNHEY and CDR2 SVGEGT. The CDR3 is 13 amino acids. CDR3 sequence reads: CASGDWPQETQYF. In nucleotides, the CDR3 is TGTGCCAGCGGAGACTGGCCCCAAGAGACCCAGTACTTC.

The chain joins TRBV27 to TRBJ1-5; the D is unclear. There are 13 residues in the CDR3. Trimming left V 6 bases short and J 3 bases short, with 9 bases between. Per the germline V gene, CDR1 is MNHEY and CDR2 is SMNVEV (reference sequence). The CDR3: CASRWGDNQPQHF. CDR3 coding DNA: TGTGCCAGCAGGTGGGGTGACAATCAGCCCCAGCATTTT.

This sequence joins TRBV5-5 and TRBJ2-5; either TRBD1 or TRBD2 may fit D (5 bases each). V was trimmed by 2 bases and J by 5 bases, leaving 19 bases between them. This CDR3 spans 16 amino acids. CDR1 is SGHKS and CDR2 is YYEKEE in the germline V gene (reference sequence). The CDR3 DNA reads TGTGCCAGCAGCTTTACGTCTATTGGGGGAAGCGAGACCCAGTACTTC. Residues: CASSFTSIGGSETQYF.

This clonotype has more than one count but fewer than ten. The chain combines TRBV12-5 with TRBJ1-2; TRBD1 matches 9 bases. V gave up 7 bases and J gave up 4 bases; unmatched junction bases: 4. CDR1 is LGHNT, CDR2 FRNRAP, per germline. The CDR3 loop spans 13 amino acids. CDR3 bases: TGTGCTAGTGCCCCGGACAGGGGCTATGGCTACACCTTC. Encoded protein: CASAPDRGYGYTF. The full variable domain, its missing parts supplied by reference TRBV12-5 and TRBJ1-2, is DARVTQTPRHKVTEMGQEVTMRCQPILGHNTVFWYRQTMMQGLELLAYFRNRAPLDDSGMPKDRFSAEMPDATLATLKIQPSEPRDSAVYFCASAPDRGYGYTFGSGTRLTVV.

The chain employs TRBV6-4 and TRBJ2-2; D may match TRBD1 or TRBD2 (5 bases each). CDR3 length equals 17 residues. Per germline, CDR1 MRHNA and CDR2 SNTAGT. The germline V and J ends were trimmed by 0 bases and 5 bases, with 16 bases remaining between them. The CDR3 coding sequence is TGTGCCAGCAGTGACTCGCGAGGGGCTCCAGGTACCGGGGAGCTGTTTTTT. Its translation: CASSDSRGAPGTGELFF.

This chain joins TRBV12-3 or TRBV12-4 and TRBJ1-4; D possibly corresponds to TRBD1 (5 bases). V was cut by 3 bases and J by 4 bases, with 9 bases left in between. The CDR3 runs 14 residues. In DNA, the CDR3 is TGTGCCAGCAGTTTTTGGGACCATAATGAAAAACTGTTTTTT. Translating gives CASSFWDHNEKLFF.

This clonotype has more than one count but fewer than ten. The V and J genes are TRBV28 and TRBJ2-5; tentative D call: TRBD2 (6 bases). Germline assignment: CDR1 MDHEN and CDR2 SYDVKM. The CDR3 is made up of 14 amino acids. V dropped 5 bases and J dropped 9 bases, with 19 bases sitting between them. CDR3 sequence (DNA): TGTGCCAGCAGTAAATCGTTGCCGGGACTGTCCCAGTACTTC. This sequence encodes CASSKSLPGLSQYF.

This clonotype was seen more than once but under ten times. The chain couples TRBV25-1 to TRBJ2-2; D gene ambiguous. Germline CDR1 and CDR2: MGHDK and SYGVNS. Trimming took 1 base from V and 7 from J, leaving 10 bases between them. The length of the CDR3 is 14 residues. The CDR3: CASSELASIGELFF. The CDR3 coding sequence is TGTGCCAGCAGTGAATTAGCCAGCATCGGGGAGCTGTTTTTT.